The rows below give T cell receptor beta chains drawn from one sample of a study of CXCR4 blockade with PD-1 therapy in pancreatic cancer. Clones were read by immunoSEQ multiplex PCR, and TCRdb kept only the in-frame ones, dropping some. Among approximately 17,000 clones listed, 55% to 85% were seen once. The source material was tumor tissue. These TCRs come from a human donor with pancreatic ductal adenocarcinoma. Both conserved end residues are part of each CDR3. The D gene is left open where the match is weak. Not every row has a clone size; where given, it reads once, few, many or a size class.

size: few
J: TRBJ2-2
V: TRBV18
D: -
CDR3: CASSPFDKNTGELFF
DNA: TGTGCCAGCTCTCCTTTCGACAAGAACACCGGGGAGCTGTTTTTT

size: -
J: TRBJ1-2
V: TRBV5-1
D: -
CDR3: CASRQETGRNYGYTF
DNA: TGCGCCAGCAGACAAGAGACAGGCCGTAACTATGGCTACACCTTC

size: -
J: TRBJ2-5
V: TRBV29-1
D: -
CDR3: CSGSVAGETQYF
DNA: TGCAGCGGATCGGTGGCAGGGGAGACCCAGTACTTC

size: -
J: TRBJ2-6
V: TRBV11-3
D: -
CDR3: CASSLALSGANVLTF
DNA: TGTGCCAGCAGCTTGGCCCTATCTGGGGCCAACGTCCTGACTTTC

size: few
J: TRBJ2-3
V: TRBV30
D: TRBD2
CDR3: CAWTKRTSGSPTDTQYF
DNA: TGTGCCTGGACCAAAAGGACTAGCGGGAGTCCCACAGATACGCAGTATTTT

size: -
J: TRBJ1-3
V: TRBV18
D: -
CDR3: CASSPKTRGTGNTIYF
DNA: TGTGCCAGCTCACCAAAGACCAGGGGAACTGGAAACACCATATATTTT

size: -
J: TRBJ2-5
V: TRBV6-8
D: -
CDR3: CASSSDLEETQYF
DNA: TGTGCCAGCAGTTCGGACCTAGAAGAGACCCAGTACTTC

size: -
J: TRBJ2-1
V: TRBV6-8
D: TRBD2
CDR3: CASRRLAVINEQFF
DNA: TGTGCCAGCAGGCGACTAGCGGTTATTAATGAGCAGTTCTTC

size: -
J: TRBJ1-6
V: TRBV6-4
D: TRBD1
CDR3: CASSSLSPQGSNSPLHF
DNA: TGTGCCAGCAGTTCCCTCTCCCCACAGGGGAGTAATTCACCCCTCCACTTT

size: -
J: TRBJ1-1
V: TRBV18
D: -
CDR3: CASSLVAIRDNEAFF
DNA: TGTGCCAGCTCCCTAGTAGCAATCCGGGACAATGAAGCTTTCTTT

size: -
J: TRBJ2-3
V: TRBV15
D: TRBD2
CDR3: CATSRDRGGPSTDTQYF
DNA: TGTGCCACCAGCAGAGATCGCGGGGGGCCCAGCACAGATACGCAGTATTTT

size: once
J: TRBJ2-7
V: TRBV5-1
D: TRBD1
CDR3: CASSYTGGSYEQYF
DNA: TGCGCCAGCAGCTATACAGGGGGTTCCTACGAGCAGTACTTC

size: -
J: TRBJ1-4
V: TRBV28
D: -
CDR3: CASSYSVGELFF
DNA: TGTGCCAGCAGTTACTCCGTAGGGGAACTGTTTTTT

size: once
J: TRBJ2-2
V: TRBV19
D: -
CDR3: CASRPTLASFTGELFF
DNA: TGTGCCAGTAGGCCGACATTAGCGTCTTTCACCGGGGAGCTGTTTTTT

size: -
J: TRBJ1-1
V: TRBV5-1
D: -
CDR3: CASSSGGLGTEAFF
DNA: TGCGCCAGCAGCTCCGGGGGGTTAGGCACTGAAGCTTTCTTT

size: -
J: TRBJ2-7
V: TRBV25-1
D: -
CDR3: CASSGGPGGEQYF
DNA: TGTGCCAGCAGTGGCGGCCCTGGCGGCGAGCAGTACTTC

size: -
J: TRBJ2-7
V: TRBV6-1
D: -
CDR3: CASSEAPGGSPEQYF
DNA: TGTGCCAGCAGTGAAGCTCCGGGGGGCTCACCCGAGCAGTACTTC

size: -
J: TRBJ2-5
V: TRBV9
D: TRBD1
CDR3: CASSAGGETQYF
DNA: TGTGCCAGCAGCGCAGGGGGCGAGACCCAGTACTTC

size: -
J: TRBJ2-7
V: TRBV19
D: -
CDR3: CASTTDSRDEQYF
DNA: TGTGCCAGTACCACGGACAGTCGGGACGAGCAGTACTTC

size: -
J: TRBJ2-3
V: TRBV19
D: -
CDR3: CASSIVVATSTDTQYF
DNA: TGTGCCAGTAGTATAGTCGTAGCGACCAGCACAGATACGCAGTATTTT

size: once
J: TRBJ2-2
V: TRBV28
D: -
CDR3: CASSRNPGRSNTGELFF
DNA: TGTGCCAGCAGCAGGAATCCGGGACGGTCGAACACCGGGGAGCTGTTTTTT

size: -
J: TRBJ2-3
V: TRBV5-1
D: -
CDR3: CASSQDPYTDTQYF
DNA: TGCGCCAGCAGCCAAGATCCCTACACAGATACGCAGTATTTT

size: -
J: TRBJ1-2
V: TRBV23-1
D: -
CDR3: CASSHIGREYGYTF
DNA: TGCGCCAGCAGTCATATTGGCAGGGAGTATGGCTACACCTTC

size: -
J: TRBJ2-7
V: TRBV5-1
D: TRBD1
CDR3: CASSQAGTGDYEQYF
DNA: TGCGCCAGCAGCCAGGCCGGGACAGGGGATTACGAGCAGTACTTC

size: few
J: TRBJ2-6
V: TRBV15
D: TRBD1
CDR3: CATSADRASGANVLTF
DNA: TGTGCCACCAGCGCCGACAGGGCCTCTGGGGCCAACGTCCTGACTTTC

size: -
J: TRBJ2-3
V: TRBV29-1
D: TRBD2
CDR3: CSVAGGRATDTQYF
DNA: TGCAGCGTCGCCGGTGGGAGGGCGACAGATACGCAGTATTTT

size: -
J: TRBJ1-3
V: TRBV28
D: -
CDR3: CASLRGGSGNTIYF
DNA: TGTGCCAGCCTTAGGGGGGGCTCTGGAAACACCATATATTTT

size: -
J: TRBJ2-3
V: TRBV18
D: -
CDR3: CASSPPGSADTQYF
DNA: TGTGCCAGCTCACCACCGGGGTCGGCAGATACGCAGTATTTT

size: -
J: TRBJ2-5
V: TRBV19
D: TRBD1
CDR3: CASSPPGQGYQETQYF
DNA: TGTGCCAGTAGTCCTCCGGGACAGGGCTACCAAGAGACCCAGTACTTC

size: few
J: TRBJ2-7
V: TRBV1
D: -
CDR3: CASSPQSGWYEQYF
DNA: TGCGCCAGCAGCCCCCAATCGGGGTGGTACGAGCAGTACTTC

size: few
J: TRBJ1-1
V: TRBV30
D: -
CDR3: CAWWAPGQTEAFF
DNA: TGTGCCTGGTGGGCCCCAGGGCAGACTGAAGCTTTCTTT